Listed below are T cell receptor beta chains from one sample, sequenced in a study of blood T cell repertoires in COVID-19. Profiling relied on immunoSEQ multiplex PCR, and the TCRdb table lists in-frame clones only, not all of them. Among 250,000 to 300,000 clones listed, roughly 83% were seen once. The sample consisted of peripheral blood. The receptors were sampled from a man in his sixties who had recovered from COVID-19. CDR3s include the opening cysteine and the closing phenylalanine or tryptophan. D genes are given only for firm matches. Only part of the rows carry a size: once, few, many, or a class if the clone is expanded.

clone size	V gene	J gene	CDR3 length	D gene	CDR3 DNA	CDR3 protein
few	TRBV5-6	TRBJ2-7	15	-	TGTGCCAGCAGCTTGGCGAGCGGCCATACCTACGAGCAGTACTTC	CASSLASGHTYEQYF
-	TRBV29-1	TRBJ1-1	11	-	TGCAGCGTGCGGGGCCCCACTGAAGCTTTCTTT	CSVRGPTEAFF
-	TRBV7-3	TRBJ2-1	13	-	TGTGCCAGCAGCCCCACCAGGGAAAGTGAGCAGTTCTTC	CASSPTRESEQFF
-	TRBV6-5	TRBJ2-7	14	-	TGTGCCAGCAGGACCCTCGCCGGGAACTACGAGCAGTACTTC	CASRTLAGNYEQYF
-	TRBV3-1/TRBV3-2	TRBJ2-7	15	-	TGTGCCAGCAGCCAAGTCAGCGCTTACTCCTACGAGCAGTACTTC	CASSQVSAYSYEQYF
-	TRBV7-8	TRBJ2-7	14	-	TGTGCCAGCAGCCGAGGGGGGGGCCCCTACGAGCAGTACTTC	CASSRGGGPYEQYF
-	TRBV21-1	TRBJ1-1	16	-	TGTGCCAGCAGCCCCCTGAAAGGGAGGGATCAGACTGAAGCTTTCTTT	CASSPLKGRDQTEAFF
-	TRBV2	TRBJ2-7	16	TRBD2	TGTGCCAGCACGCCGCCAGGAACTAGCGGGAGGTACGAGCAGTACTTC	CASTPPGTSGRYEQYF
-	TRBV28	TRBJ1-3	15	-	TGTGCCAGCAGGAGCGGGCAGGGCGGGCGAAACACCATATATTTT	CASRSGQGGRNTIYF
-	TRBV30	TRBJ1-1	12	-	TGTGCCTGGAGTAAACAGGGAAACGAAGCTTTCTTT	CAWSKQGNEAFF
-	TRBV5-4	TRBJ2-1	13	-	TGTGCCAGCAGCTTAATAGAGGGTAATGAGCAGTTCTTC	CASSLIEGNEQFF
-	TRBV14	TRBJ2-7	16	TRBD1	TGTGCCAGCAGCCAAGATCTGGGCAGGGGGCCGGACGAGCAGTACTTC	CASSQDLGRGPDEQYF
-	TRBV6-5	TRBJ2-5	12	-	TGTGCCAGCAGTTATATCCAGGGAACCCAGTACTTC	CASSYIQGTQYF
-	TRBV9	TRBJ2-2	14	-	TGTGCCAGCAGCGCCCTCGGGGACACCGGGGAGCTGTTTTTT	CASSALGDTGELFF
-	TRBV9	TRBJ2-5	13	-	TGTGCCAGCAGCGTCCAGGCCCAAGAGACCCAGTACTTC	CASSVQAQETQYF
few	TRBV6-5	TRBJ2-2	14	-	TGTGCCAGCAGTTACTGGAGGGACACCGGGGAGCTGTTTTTT	CASSYWRDTGELFF
-	TRBV5-1	TRBJ2-7	15	TRBD2	TGCGCCAGCAGAGCCCTAGCGGGGGCTCACTACGAGCAGTACTTC	CASRALAGAHYEQYF
-	TRBV25-1	TRBJ2-5	14	-	TGTGCCAGCAGTGGGAGACAGGTCCAAGAGACCCAGTACTTC	CASSGRQVQETQYF
-	TRBV5-1	TRBJ2-1	16	TRBD2	TGCGCCAGCAGCGCTCTAGCGGGAGGGCTGAGCAATGAGCAGTTCTTC	CASSALAGGLSNEQFF
-	TRBV19	TRBJ2-3	15	-	TGTGCCAGTAGTATCGGCAGGATTGACACAGATACGCAGTATTTT	CASSIGRIDTDTQYF
-	TRBV5-1	TRBJ2-1	14	-	TGCGCCAGCAGCTTGGTAAGAGGGAGGAATGAGCAGTTCTTC	CASSLVRGRNEQFF
-	TRBV19	TRBJ1-1	15	TRBD1	TGTGCCAGTAGTTCGCGACAGGGTCTTTGGACTGAAGCTTTCTTT	CASSSRQGLWTEAFF
-	TRBV6-5	TRBJ1-5	14	-	TGTGCCAGCAGACCAGACACCCGCAATCAGCCCCAGCATTTT	CASRPDTRNQPQHF
-	TRBV19	TRBJ2-7	13	-	TGTGCCAGTAGCTTGGACGGGACCTACGAGCAGTACTTC	CASSLDGTYEQYF
once	TRBV5-1	TRBJ2-2	13	-	TGCGCCAGCAGCTCGACAGTGATCGGGGAGCTGTTTTTT	CASSSTVIGELFF
-	TRBV6-5	TRBJ1-1	12	-	TGTGCCACCGGGAGGGGGTGGACTGAAGCTTTCTTT	CATGRGWTEAFF
-	TRBV7-8	TRBJ2-3	15	TRBD2	TGTGCCAGCAGCTTAGTAGCGGGGGGCCCTCCTACGCAGTATTTT	CASSLVAGGPPTQYF
-	TRBV7-9	TRBJ1-6	16	TRBD1	TGTGCCAGCAGCTTAGTAACAGGCAGGGGGAATTCACCCCTCCACTTT	CASSLVTGRGNSPLHF
-	TRBV7-2	TRBJ1-2	13	-	TGTGCCAGCAGCTTAGAATCGGGAAATGGCTACACCTTC	CASSLESGNGYTF
once	TRBV5-1	TRBJ2-6	18	-	TGCGCCAGCAGCCCTACCCCGACAGGCAGCTCTGGGGCCAACGTCCTGACTTTC	CASSPTPTGSSGANVLTF
-	TRBV4-2	TRBJ2-1	17	TRBD2	TGTGCCAGCAGCCAAGATCAGGCCGAGCGGGGGGCGGATGAGCAGTTCTTC	CASSQDQAERGADEQFF
-	TRBV14	TRBJ1-3	20	TRBD1	TGTGCCAGCAGCCGTCGAGGACAGGGTACGAGGAGCGGATCTGGAAACACCATATATTTT	CASSRRGQGTRSGSGNTIYF
once	TRBV12-3/TRBV12-4	TRBJ1-6	13	-	TGTGCCAGCACCGACGGGACTCGCCAATTCCTCCACTTT	CASTDGTRQFLHF
-	TRBV5-6	TRBJ2-1	15	TRBD2	TGTGCCAGCAGCTTGCGGCGGGAGTCCTGGTATGAGCAGTTCTTC	CASSLRRESWYEQFF
-	TRBV6-5	TRBJ2-7	14	TRBD1	TGTGCCAGTCATAAACCGGGACAGGACTACGAGCAGTACTTC	CASHKPGQDYEQYF
-	TRBV5-6	TRBJ1-5	16	TRBD1	TGTGCCAGCAGCTCCAACCCAGACAGGGTGAATCAGCCCCAGCATTTT	CASSSNPDRVNQPQHF
-	TRBV6-5	TRBJ2-7	11	-	TGTGCCAGCAGACAGGGTGGCGAGCAGTACTTC	CASRQGGEQYF
-	TRBV29-1	TRBJ1-2	14	-	TGCAGCATCTTTGCGGGAAAAGATAACTATGGCTACACCTTC	CSIFAGKDNYGYTF
-	TRBV6-6	TRBJ2-1	15	TRBD2	TGTGCCAGCAGATCTAGCGGGGGATCCTACAATGAGCAGTTCTTC	CASRSSGGSYNEQFF
few	TRBV29-1	TRBJ1-2	12	-	TGCAGCGTTGGAGACAGTTCTTATGGCTACACCTTC	CSVGDSSYGYTF
-	TRBV7-6	TRBJ2-1	17	-	TGTGCCAGCAGCCCTCTTGAGGGCGGAGCTACCTACAATGAGCAGTTCTTC	CASSPLEGGATYNEQFF
few	TRBV7-2	TRBJ1-2	14	-	TGTGCCAGCAGCATTGGACTCGCTAACTATGGCTACACCTTC	CASSIGLANYGYTF
-	TRBV5-1	TRBJ1-6	16	TRBD1	TGCGCCAGCAGCGGCCGGGACAGGGGGAGTGTTGCACCCCTCCACTTT	CASSGRDRGSVAPLHF
-	TRBV5-6	TRBJ2-3	17	TRBD2	TGTGCCAGCAGCTTCGAAATACTAGCGGCGGTTCGGGATACGCAGTATTTT	CASSFEILAAVRDTQYF
-	TRBV5-4	TRBJ2-3	14	TRBD2	TGTGCCAGCAGCCCCGGGACTACTGAGGATACGCAGTATTTT	CASSPGTTEDTQYF
-	TRBV7-8	TRBJ2-1	15	TRBD1	TGTGCCAGCAGCTCCACAGGGGCAGACGGAGGTGAGCAGTTCTTC	CASSSTGADGGEQFF
-	TRBV19	TRBJ1-1	14	-	TGTGCCAGTAGCAAACAGGGTCCTAACACTGAAGCTTTCTTT	CASSKQGPNTEAFF
-	TRBV30	TRBJ2-5	13	-	TGTGCCTGGAGTGTAGTACGGTGGGAGACCCAGTACTTC	CAWSVVRWETQYF
few	TRBV10-1	TRBJ1-6	10	-	TGCGCCAGCACGGGTTCACCCCTCCACTTT	CASTGSPLHF
-	TRBV28	TRBJ1-6	14	TRBD1	TGTGCCAGCAGGTCGGACAGGGCGGTTTCACCCCTCCACTTT	CASRSDRAVSPLHF
-	TRBV28	TRBJ1-2	16	TRBD1	TGTGCCAGCAGCGGTACCGGGACAGGGCGAAACTATGGCTACACCTTC	CASSGTGTGRNYGYTF
once	TRBV11-2	TRBJ2-3	16	TRBD2	TGTGCCAGCAGCATGGGACTAGCGGGAGTAGGGGATACGCAGTATTTT	CASSMGLAGVGDTQYF
-	TRBV7-2	TRBJ1-1	16	-	TGTGCCAGCAGCTTAGCCGGCGTAGGGGTGAACACTGAAGCTTTCTTT	CASSLAGVGVNTEAFF
-	TRBV24-1	TRBJ2-3	14	-	TGTGCCACCAGTGATCCAACAGGCACAGATACGCAGTATTTT	CATSDPTGTDTQYF